These 11 T cell receptor beta chains came from one sample sequenced in a study of vaccination and CD4 T cells after COVID-19. Indicated treatment: roughly ten-day PBMC culture with coronavirus spike peptide pools or control peptides (ViraFEST assay). Cultured CD4+ T cell DNA was sequenced using the Oncomine TCR Beta short-read assay. TCRdb re-called the PCR reads through MiXCR, storing one row per CDR3 protein. The sample contains about 3,400 distinct CDR3 sequences, 35% to 55% of which appear only once. Antigen specificity for these receptors is unknown. The sample comprised CD4+ T cells from blood, cultured in vitro. The receptors come from a human donor who had recovered from COVID-19.

In its sample, this clonotype is medium-sized. V is TRBV20-1 and J is TRBJ1-1; 7 bases are shared with TRBD1. CDR3 length: 14 residues. Per germline, CDR1 DFQATT and CDR2 SNEGSKA (reference sequence). The ends lost 6 bases at V and 0 bases at J; junction bases unmatched: 7. The CDR3 bases are TGCAGTGCAAAGGGGGACAGATTGAACACTGAAGCTTTCTTT. This translates into CSAKGDRLNTEAFF.

The chain employs TRBV20-1 and TRBJ2-3, with 7 bases fitting TRBD2. In germline, CDR1 is DFQATT, CDR2 SNEGSKA (reference sequence). The CDR3 consists of 16 residues. Losses at the gene ends were 0 bases for V and 0 bases for J; bases not matched to a gene: 6. The CDR3 protein is CSAREAGRTSTDTQYF. The CDR3 bases are TGCAGTGCTAGAGAAGCGGGAAGAACTAGCACAGATACGCAGTATTTT.

The genes are TRBV14 and TRBJ1-1, with D unclear. The length of the CDR3 is 13 residues. V gave up 4 bases and J gave up 4 bases, with 10 bases separating them. In germline, CDR1 is SGHDN, CDR2 FVKESK. Here the CDR3 reads CASSRQRFTEAFF. CDR3 nucleotides: TGTGCCAGCAGCCGCCAACGATTCACTGAAGCTTTCTTT.

The sample holds one count of this clonotype. This chain joins TRBV18 and TRBJ2-7; D is possibly TRBD1 (5 bases). The CDR3 runs 15 residues. Germline V CDR1 and CDR2: KGHSH, LQKENI. Trimming pared 3 bases from V and 1 base from J, leaving 13 bases between. The CDR3 region is CASSPNTGGSYEQYF. The CDR3 region has the DNA TGTGCCAGCTCACCTAACACAGGTGGGTCCTACGAGCAGTACTTC.

The V gene is TRBV7-8, the J gene TRBJ2-2, with D possibly being TRBD1 or TRBD2 (5 bases each). Germline V gene lookup returns CDR1 SGHVS and CDR2 FQNEAQ. Trimming left V 3 bases short and J 6 bases short, with 11 bases between. The CDR3 is made up of 14 amino acids. The CDR3 region has the DNA TGTGCCAGCAGCTTGCTAGTGGGGGCCGGGGAGCTGTTTTTT. Translating gives CASSLLVGAGELFF.

The CDR3 loop is CASSFSSSGSYRAYEQYF. For the CDR3, the DNA is TGTGCCAGCAGCTTCAGCTCTAGCGGGAGCTATCGGGCCTACGAGCAGTACTTC. V gene TRBV7-2 combines with J gene TRBJ2-7, with 10 bases that match TRBD2. V shed 3 bases and J 2 bases; nucleotides not matched to a gene: 13. This CDR3 has 18 residues. CDR1 is SGHTA and CDR2 is FQGNSA in the germline V gene.

This clonotype was seen more than once but under ten times. The chain couples TRBV20-1 to TRBJ2-7, with 10 nucleotides matching TRBD2. This CDR3 spans 14 amino acids. V lost 6 bases, J lost 0 bases, and 5 bases stayed unmatched. Germline CDR1 DFQATT, CDR2 SNEGSKA (reference sequence). The CDR3 DNA reads as TGCAGTGCCGAGGGACTAGCGACCTCCTACGAGCAGTACTTC. It codes for CSAEGLATSYEQYF.

The chain carries TRBV20-1 and TRBJ2-3; 9 bases are a match to TRBD1. J was trimmed by 3 bases and V by 6 bases; bases with no gene match: 10. This CDR3 region has 15 residues. CDR1 is DFQATT and CDR2 is SNEGSKA in the germline V gene (reference sequence). The CDR3 reads CSAGPRTGVTDTQYF. The CDR3 DNA follows: TGCAGTGCCGGTCCGAGGACAGGGGTTACAGATACGCAGTATTTT.

V and J are TRBV7-2 and TRBJ2-3; TRBD2 is a possible D gene (5 bases). Germline V gene data show CDR1 as SGHTA and CDR2 as FQGNSA. V was cut by 3 bases and J by 9 bases, with 10 bases left in between. The CDR3 extends over 12 amino acids. The chain's CDR3 is CASSFEGATQYF. The CDR3 region has the DNA TGTGCCAGCAGCTTTGAGGGAGCGACGCAGTATTTT.

The chain is built from TRBV2 and TRBJ2-7; D gene uncertain. This CDR3 comprises 14 residues. Looked up from germline, CDR1 is SNHLY and CDR2 is FYNNEI. V dropped 7 bases and J dropped 0 bases, with 13 bases sitting between them. CDR3 region: CASNRDLFSYEQYF. The CDR3 DNA follows: TGTGCCAGCAATCGAGACTTATTCTCCTACGAGCAGTACTTC.

The V call is TRBV2, the J call TRBJ1-2, with D unresolved. This CDR3 region has 14 residues. Trimming took 2 bases from V and 4 from J, leaving 11 bases between them. CDR1 is SNHLY, CDR2 FYNNEI, per germline. The CDR3 bases are TGTGCCAGCAGTGAAATAGGCGGCGGCTATGGCTACACCTTC. It yields the protein CASSEIGGGYGYTF. The variable domain in full, with the rest retrieved from reference TRBV2 and TRBJ1-2, is EPEVTQTPSHQVTQMGQEVILRCVPISNHLYFYWYRQILGQKVEFLVSFYNNEISEKSEIFDDQFSVERPDGSNFTLKIRSTKLEDSAMYFCASSEIGGGYGYTFGSGTRLTVV.